The 3 T cell receptor beta chains given below trace back to one sample, sequenced in a study of CXCR3-negative and CXCR3-positive naive CD8 T cells. The study made its TRB cDNA libraries by 5' RACE, adding UMI labels. TCRdb re-called the 5' RACE reads; one entry per CDR3 protein, DNA not given. The sample table sets out about 120,000 distinct CDR3 sequences. Study-wide results and caveats: CXCR3-positive naive cells had more hydrophobic TRB CDR3s than CXCR3-negative naive cells.

No antigen has been assigned to these receptors. Sequencing was performed on naive CXCR3+ CD8+ T cells from blood. The subset here: CD45RO-CCR7+CD27+CD95- naive CD8+ T cells expressing CXCR3 (TNR3+). These receptors originate from a human donor in good health. Some clones in this sample may be carry-over from other donors' samples.

The rearrangement joins TRBV12-3 or TRBV12-4 to TRBJ2-5; TCRdb lists TRBD1, though no DNA is available to test this call. This CDR3 spans 13 amino acids. The CDR3 sequence is CASTKTGLETQYF.

The chain couples TRBV6-5 to TRBJ2-3; without DNA, the TCRdb call of TRBD2 cannot be checked. Germline V gene data show CDR1 as MNHEY and CDR2 as SVGAGI. The CDR3 totals 14 residues. CDR3 residues: CASSYERDTDTQYF.

This chain's CDR3 is CASSLTSPSNEQFF. The rearrangement uses TRBV12-3 or TRBV12-4 and TRBJ2-1; TCRdb reports TRBD2, a call that lacks DNA to check it against. The length of the CDR3 is 14 residues.